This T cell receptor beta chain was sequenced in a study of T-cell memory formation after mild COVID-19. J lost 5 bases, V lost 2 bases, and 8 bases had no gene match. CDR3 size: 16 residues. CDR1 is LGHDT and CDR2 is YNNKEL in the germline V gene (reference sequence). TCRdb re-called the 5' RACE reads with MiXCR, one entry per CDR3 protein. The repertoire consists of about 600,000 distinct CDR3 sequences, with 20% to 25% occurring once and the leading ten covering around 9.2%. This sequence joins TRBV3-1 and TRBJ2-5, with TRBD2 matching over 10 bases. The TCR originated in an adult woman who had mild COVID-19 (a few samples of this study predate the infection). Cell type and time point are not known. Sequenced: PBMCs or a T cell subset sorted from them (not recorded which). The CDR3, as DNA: TGTGCCAGCAGCCAACTTTCTCTAGCGGGGGCGGAGACCCAGTACTTC. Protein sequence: CASSQLSLAGAETQYF.